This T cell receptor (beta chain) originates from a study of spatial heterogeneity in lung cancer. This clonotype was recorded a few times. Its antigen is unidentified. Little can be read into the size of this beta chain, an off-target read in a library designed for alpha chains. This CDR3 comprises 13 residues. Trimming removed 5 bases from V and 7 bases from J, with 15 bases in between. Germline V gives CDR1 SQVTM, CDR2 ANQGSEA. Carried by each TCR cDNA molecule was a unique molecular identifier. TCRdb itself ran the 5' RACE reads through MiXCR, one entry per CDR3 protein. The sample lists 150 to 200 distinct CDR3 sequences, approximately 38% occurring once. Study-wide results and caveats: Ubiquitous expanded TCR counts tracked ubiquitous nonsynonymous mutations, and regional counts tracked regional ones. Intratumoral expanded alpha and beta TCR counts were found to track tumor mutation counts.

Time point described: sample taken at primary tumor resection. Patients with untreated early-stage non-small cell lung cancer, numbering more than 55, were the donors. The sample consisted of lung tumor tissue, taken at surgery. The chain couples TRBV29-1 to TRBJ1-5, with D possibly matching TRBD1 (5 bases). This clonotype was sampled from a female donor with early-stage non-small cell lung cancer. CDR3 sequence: CSVKGTRDQPQHF. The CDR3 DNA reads TGCAGCGTTAAAGGGACCAGGGACCAGCCCCAGCATTTT.